The sequence of this T cell receptor (beta chain) was determined in a study of cytomegalovirus exposure and HLA in healthy donors (dated 2017 in TCRdb). As for the study more broadly: An earlier analysis of roughly 630 of the donors reported 250 to 300 Gb of sequence data and about 100 million unique TCR beta sequences from around 200 million T cells. Every repertoire in the discovery cohort had been generated on one and the same sequencing platform. An earlier analysis of approximately 630 of the donors applied high-throughput TCR beta sequencing to assess whether each TCR beta V gene segment acted as functional or pseudogenic. In the later analysis, no new phenotypic data were used to find candidate immune exposures; instead, reliance was placed on TCR beta sequences and their occurrence across donors. Because of strong linkage in the cohort, four to six DR-DQ haplotypes were treated as single units for association and clustering. Among the 398 genotyped donors, around 81% belonged to the genetic ancestry cluster associated with self-reported Caucasian donors. A later genetic analysis used genome-wide SNP genotypes for 398 of the 666 donors, treating that subset as a discovery cohort. The aim of the study was to test whether cataloging public T cell receptors could identify signatures of past pathogen exposure. Typing coverage varied by locus: about 620-630 donors for A, B, C, DRB1 and DQB1; approximately 520 for DQA1; more than 600 for DPA1; under 490 for DPB1. High-throughput TCR immunosequencing, statistical association of individual TCRs with disease status, and machine learning were combined to predict cytomegalovirus infection status. On average, roughly 250,000 unique TCR beta nucleotide sequences were sequenced per donor among 350 to 400 genotyped donors of the cohort, with roughly 20% of those sequences being non-productive. An early release covering about 600 HLA-typed donors comprised roughly 300 gigabases of sequencing data and tens of millions of unique TCR sequences. A later analysis re-examined previously published TCR beta repertoires from more than 550 donors and added high-resolution HLA genotyping to investigate patterns of TCR occurrence. In addition to the first cohort of around 670 subjects, a separate validation cohort of 130 or so different subjects was used. Using immunosequencing, the study profiled T cell repertoires from about 620 subjects and related those repertoires to cytomegalovirus serostatus. Donor age, sex, ethnicity and CMV serostatus were collected together with the repertoire data. HLA typing included class I and class II loci at four-digit resolution. The research as a whole found: Cytomegalovirus status was reported to be diagnosed by the classifier with high specificity and sensitivity in both the original and validation cohorts. Over 15 rarely observed V segments, including chromosome 9 orphons, were excluded from the earlier analysis of several hundred of the donors because counts were too low. Correlated functional status among segregating V segments might be attributable to linkage disequilibrium, but an unknown experimental factor could not be ruled out. Strong co-occurrence of HLA alleles, especially DR and DQ, made assigning TCR associations to individual alleles difficult. A later analysis reported that several top co-occurrence clusters appeared linked to parvovirus B19, influenza, CMV and Epstein-Barr virus. V-gene and J-gene trimming of TCR beta chains was associated with a missense DCLRE1C variant in a later genetic analysis, and the association was replicated in an independent cohort. Because HLA typing was unavailable for some donors at each locus, only the typed subset was used in association tests. The authors suggested that the approach could potentially be generalized to other disease states and immunological phenotypes. In a later analysis, HLA-associated TCR beta chains showed more clonal expansion and lower generation probabilities than non-associated chains that were equally common. A later genetic analysis reported fewer N-insertions in productive TCRs among donors in an Asian-associated ancestry cluster than the roughly 650-donor mean. For the cohort, immune exposure information was limited to CMV serostatus. In a later analysis, TCR association rates were found to vary across HLA loci, with the most associated TCRs seen for DRB1 alleles and the fewest for HLA-C alleles. Some IMGT-functional V segments, including TRBV6-2 and TRBV6-3, could not be distinguished by the 87-base-pair reads and were therefore excluded. A total of 164 TCR beta chains were listed by the study as associated with cytomegalovirus. In this cohort, only TCR beta chains were sequenced, and detectable features were limited by the absence of alpha or paired-chain data. A further reported finding was that TCR beta sequences accurately predicted the HLA-A and HLA-B alleles for most subjects in the first cohort. Most CMV-associated TCR beta chains appeared to be HLA-restricted in a later analysis, and the HLA associations seemed to be driven largely by CMV exposure. In a later analysis, 15,000 to 20,000 TCR beta sequences were associated with specific HLA alleles at a false discovery rate of 0.05. Broadly in line with IMGT annotations, most TCR beta V segments showed up in productive rearrangements about 90% or about 30% of the time in an earlier analysis of around 600 of the donors. A group of highly shared sequence variants was considered likely to be a technical artifact of the sequencing pipeline. Three of the identified cytomegalovirus-associated TCR beta chains were confirmed in vitro to be specific for cytomegalovirus antigens. While some public TCRs were present in many individuals, most TCR sequences turned up only very rarely across donors. The presence/absence analyses assumed that sequencing depth was roughly uniform across donors, and that assumption may not be true.

The cohort comprised under 700 healthy bone marrow donors. Cohort members were all nominally healthy when sampled, although unrecorded immune exposures were likely present. The donor tested CMV seropositive and was one of the 289 seropositive cohort members. Every donor gave a peripheral blood sample, and the peripheral blood mononuclear cells from that sample were used for TCR beta sequencing. Genomic DNA extraction from the blood cell samples was performed with the Qiagen DNeasy Blood Extraction Kit. Comment on this clone: Which antigen it targets is not known. No per-base quality is available; no much larger clone lies one base away.

CDR1 SGHTS and CDR2 YDEGEE were looked up in the germline V gene. V and J are trimmed by 1 base and 0 bases, and the gene matches miss 13 bases of the junction. The cysteine opens and the phenylalanine closes a CDR3 of 19 amino acids. The only DNA kept is the CDR3, 57 bases in frame from the first base. The library was generated by the immunoSEQ multiplex PCR assay. For the multiplex PCR, a mixture combining 60 forward primers for TCR Vbeta segments and 13 reverse primers for TCR Jbeta segments was used. The CDR3 region of rearranged TCR beta genes was amplified from genomic DNA with a multiplex PCR assay. The amplified TCR beta libraries were sequenced on the Illumina HiSeq System as 87-base-pair reads. In the original analysis: A later analysis counted tens of millions of unique TCR beta chains across the approximately 700 repertoires, and roughly 11 million of these chains were shared by at least two donors. Raw reads were error-corrected and collapsed into unique sequences by a nearest-neighbor algorithm in which closely related sequences were merged to remove PCR and sequencing errors. CDR3 sequences were aligned to IMGT reference sequences to assign V, D and J gene segments. For a sequence to be retained, a match of at least six nucleotides was required to both a V gene segment and a J gene segment. A rearrangement counted as productive if the CDR3 had no stop codons and remained in frame with V and J, and every other rearrangement counted as non-productive. Following IMGT convention, CDR3 was defined as the stretch from the second conserved V-encoded cysteine up to the conserved J-encoded phenylalanine. The earlier analysis of 450 to 750 of the donors excluded any sequence lacking an unambiguous match to a single V gene segment. An earlier analysis of a few hundred of the donors called V segments functional above 56.7% productive rearrangements and segregating when the between-donor standard deviation exceeded 5%. To diagnose cytomegalovirus status from the catalog of TCR beta chain sequences, a statistical classification framework was built. A later analysis assigned V and J genes by comparing TCR nucleotide sequences with IMGT/GENE-DB human TR gene sequences. A later analysis assigned CDR3 sequences and most-parsimonious VDJ recombination scenarios with the TCRdist pipeline. In a later analysis, each TCR beta chain was defined by its CDR3 amino acid sequence together with its V-gene family, and reads lacking a unique V-gene family were excluded. A later analysis removed 592 highly shared, low-generation-probability nucleotide sequences to deal with suspected cross-contamination and a sequencing artifact. A later analysis calculated a clonal expansion index for each public chain from normalized within-repertoire ranks of inferred template counts. Generation probabilities in a later analysis came from a VDJ recombination model fitted to out-of-frame rearrangements, and those results were checked against IGoR. Hypergeometric tests were used in a later analysis to score TCR-TCR, TCR-HLA and TCR-CMV co-occurrence, with a repertoire-size bias correction applied to the TCR pairs. A later analysis estimated false discovery rates by permuting HLA or CMV assignments 20 times. In a later analysis, co-occurring TCRs were grouped with DBSCAN, and TCRdist sequence similarity was added when clustering was performed within HLA-allele-positive subsets. For co-occurrence clustering, repertoires with fewer than 30,000 or more than 120,000 public chains were excluded, along with roughly five repertoires with anomalous nucleotide sharing. TCRdb holds this immuneACCESS table with in-frame rearrangements only. Some clones are missing; in checked studies, unresolved V genes explain under half, and the rest has no known cause. The V and J calls and clone size come from that table; D and trimming were worked out from the DNA. The sample includes roughly 68,000 clones, with 77% observed a single time. The top ten hold roughly 5% of the sample.

Recombination linked TRBV5-8 to TRBJ1-5, with 7 bases matching TRBD1. The source is a male donor in good health and CMV-seropositive. The sequenced sample was PBMCs. The CDR3 amino acid sequence is: CASSLRPGQSRLSNQPQHF. The bases are TGTGCCAGCAGCTTGCGGCCGGGACAGTCACGCCTTAGCAATCAGCCCCAGCATTTT. Beyond the CDR3, the reference TRBV5-8 and TRBJ1-5 genes provide the residues; the full variable domain reads: EAGVTQSPTHLIKTRGQQATLRCSPISGHTSVYWYQQALGLGLQFLLWYDEGEERNRGNFPPRFSGRQFPNYSSELNVNALELEDSALYLCASSLRPGQSRLSNQPQHFGDGTRLSIL.